These T cell receptor beta chains were read from a single sample in a study of technical replicates of blood from several donors. Data came from immunoSEQ multiplex PCR; TCRdb stores just in-frame clones and leaves some out. The sample includes under 15,000 clones, approximately 95% seen only once; the top ten take 6.3%. The sample consisted of PBMCs. Every receptor here comes from a human donor in good health. CDR3s leave out the opening cysteine and the closing phenylalanine or tryptophan. Each record gives: CDR3 protein, V gene, clone size. Clone size is not always given. Where it is, it says once, few, many or a class for expanded clones.

CDR3 protein: ASSRAGTPNEKLF
V gene: TRBV7-9
clone size: NA

CDR3 protein: ASSPLTGATEAF
V gene: TRBV18
clone size: NA

CDR3 protein: ASSLAGLAGGQETQY
V gene: TRBV5-1
clone size: NA

CDR3 protein: ASSEFGQSNQPQH
V gene: TRBV6-1
clone size: NA

CDR3 protein: ASSPGAGALSNNQPQH
V gene: TRBV7-2
clone size: NA

CDR3 protein: ASSVVSSGRGVEQF
V gene: TRBV9
clone size: NA

CDR3 protein: ASSLGGINYEQY
V gene: TRBV27
clone size: NA

CDR3 protein: ASNYDGRVEDTQY
V gene: TRBV5-1
clone size: NA

CDR3 protein: ASSLGGEGGSGANVLT
V gene: TRBV5-1
clone size: NA

CDR3 protein: ASSAGSGYT
V gene: TRBV6-5
clone size: NA

CDR3 protein: ASSLGGGGGAF
V gene: TRBV7-6
clone size: NA

CDR3 protein: ASSVQLYLGYT
V gene: TRBV19
clone size: NA

CDR3 protein: ASSALGQENMNTEAF
V gene: TRBV5-6
clone size: NA

CDR3 protein: ASSPGLTFTDTQY
V gene: TRBV19
clone size: NA

CDR3 protein: ASSSDRATGELF
V gene: TRBV7-2
clone size: NA

CDR3 protein: ASSQHGDSNQPQH
V gene: TRBV6-1
clone size: NA

CDR3 protein: ASSPPFGEAGWETQY
V gene: TRBV27
clone size: NA

CDR3 protein: ASSQRVSNQPQH
V gene: TRBV14
clone size: NA

CDR3 protein: ASSEGLAVNTGELF
V gene: TRBV10-2
clone size: NA

CDR3 protein: ASSLRQENTGELF
V gene: TRBV18
clone size: NA

CDR3 protein: ASSLFSRAGDTGELF
V gene: TRBV5-1
clone size: NA

CDR3 protein: ASSLGLQETQY
V gene: TRBV5-4
clone size: NA

CDR3 protein: ATASGRDLYEQY
V gene: TRBV25-1
clone size: NA

CDR3 protein: ASSPTAAGEQY
V gene: TRBV27
clone size: NA

CDR3 protein: SVAGLANTDTQY
V gene: TRBV29-1
clone size: NA

CDR3 protein: ASRPELVSPYEQY
V gene: TRBV27
clone size: NA

CDR3 protein: ASSYSLAGVTGELF
V gene: TRBV6-5
clone size: NA

CDR3 protein: ASSEVAGFTDTQY
V gene: TRBV25-1
clone size: NA

CDR3 protein: ASSTWTSIYNEQF
V gene: TRBV7-2
clone size: NA

CDR3 protein: ASSLGSGSTDTQY
V gene: TRBV7-9
clone size: NA

CDR3 protein: ASSLGTPLEGEQF
V gene: TRBV5-1
clone size: NA

CDR3 protein: AWARGSWDEQY
V gene: TRBV30
clone size: NA

CDR3 protein: ASSISQGTGEQY
V gene: TRBV19
clone size: NA

CDR3 protein: ASSLALGTGELF
V gene: TRBV7-6
clone size: NA

CDR3 protein: ASSMRDRGYNEQF
V gene: TRBV19
clone size: once

CDR3 protein: ATSRDWTGSNQPQH
V gene: TRBV15
clone size: NA

CDR3 protein: ASSFRTGVNNEQF
V gene: TRBV7-9
clone size: NA

CDR3 protein: ASSLAETYEQY
V gene: TRBV7-9
clone size: NA

CDR3 protein: ASSLTEPPYEQY
V gene: TRBV5-1
clone size: NA

CDR3 protein: ASSHFGDTYEQY
V gene: TRBV6-1
clone size: NA

CDR3 protein: ASSLEQSSYNEQF
V gene: TRBV5-1
clone size: NA

CDR3 protein: ASSTDRGHQPQH
V gene: TRBV19
clone size: once

CDR3 protein: ASSDRGLSNQPQH
V gene: TRBV19
clone size: NA

CDR3 protein: ASSIDISYEQY
V gene: TRBV19
clone size: NA

CDR3 protein: ASSFQSNTEAF
V gene: TRBV7-9
clone size: NA

CDR3 protein: ASEGLATGELF
V gene: TRBV12-5
clone size: NA

CDR3 protein: AWEQGIQETQY
V gene: TRBV30
clone size: NA

CDR3 protein: ASSGTGGNTIY
V gene: TRBV25-1
clone size: NA

CDR3 protein: ASSSQTGNTEAF
V gene: TRBV9
clone size: NA

CDR3 protein: ASSSGTSNQPQH
V gene: TRBV19
clone size: NA

CDR3 protein: ASSFTSAGAQY
V gene: TRBV27
clone size: NA

CDR3 protein: ASSQLAGSTDTQY
V gene: TRBV6-4
clone size: NA

CDR3 protein: ASSPPDGLISYEQY
V gene: TRBV28
clone size: NA

CDR3 protein: ASSGTGGGYEQY
V gene: TRBV5-1
clone size: NA

CDR3 protein: ASSISGTQGMPQF
V gene: TRBV19
clone size: NA